This T cell receptor beta chain was sequenced for a study of molecular identifiers for immune sequencing clone quantification. Regarding the study as a whole: Effector cells had over 99% of their molecules in clones above 20 RNA copies, while naive cells had under 1%.

CDR3 length: 16 amino acids. Per germline, CDR1 MGHRA and CDR2 YSYEKL. Trimming shortened V by 6 bases and J by 7 bases, and 22 bases separated the two germline ends. There are many counts of this clonotype. The antigen is undetermined. The use of previously described methods and listed TCR primers produced the bulk TCR libraries. TCRdb reprocessed the PCR reads via MiXCR and lists one record per CDR3 protein. The data show some 100,000 distinct CDR3 sequences, with around 19% seen just once and roughly 0.93% held by the top ten. Investigators produced naive CD8 libraries from around 20,000 to 1,000,000 sorted cells, drawing on 10%, 30% or 50% RNA.

The sequenced sample was naive CD8+ T cells from blood, with Jurkat cell RNA spiked in. Subset defined: FACS-sorted CD8+CD4-CCR7+CD45RA+ naive T cells. The V and J genes are TRBV4-1 and TRBJ2-1; the D call may be TRBD1 or TRBD2 (5 bases each). This receptor was taken from a human donor in good health. Some libraries in this study had Jurkat cell RNA spiked in. The DNA of the CDR3 is TGCGCCAGCAGTTCCAGCCGGGGCAGGGTAGGGAATGAGCAGTTCTTC. Its translation: CASSSSRGRVGNEQFF.